The subject of this entry is one TCR beta chain. These data come from a study of monozygotic twins with inflammatory bowel disease. The CDR3 extends over 16 amino acids. After re-calling the 5' RACE reads, TCRdb lists one entry per CDR3 protein, DNA absent. The data show some 300,000 distinct CDR3 sequences, and the top ten clones hold 5.6%. The sequence was obtained from a human donor with ulcerative colitis or Crohn's disease, or a healthy co-twin of an affected twin (not recorded which). This rearrangement joins TRBV12-3 or TRBV12-4 to TRBJ2-7; TCRdb names TRBD2, which stays unverified in the absence of DNA. Input material: blood. The CDR3 protein is CASSMRTSGDTYEQYF.